This T cell receptor (beta chain) was identified during a study of cytomegalovirus exposure and HLA in healthy donors. 13 Jbeta primers and 60 Vbeta primers were used for the PCR. Using immunoSEQ multiplex PCR, the repertoire was profiled, and TCRdb retains in-frame clones only, with some absent. The sample carries tens of thousands of clones, 80% to 90% recorded once. The CDR3 runs to 18 residues. The chain recombines TRBV21-1 with TRBJ2-2; the table calls TRBD2, which could not be checked here. TRBV21-1 is tagged as a pseudogene. The sample comprised PBMCs. The receptor was derived from a woman between 25 and 40 years old in good health and CMV-seropositive. CDR3 nucleotides: TGTGCCAGCAGCAATCCCTCCGGACTAGCGGGAGAAAACGGGGAGCTGTTTTTT. Residues: CASSNPSGLAGENGELFF.